This T cell receptor (beta chain) originates from a study of T cell changes during pregnancy in multiple sclerosis. The CDR3 spans 17 residues. Losses at the gene ends were 5 bases for V and 5 bases for J; bases not matched to a gene: 10. Germline V gives CDR1 MDHEN, CDR2 SYDVKM. Clones were sequenced by immunoSEQ multiplex PCR, and TCRdb holds only the in-frame ones, with some missing. This table has around 100,000 clones, about 94% appearing once. J is TRBJ2-2 and V is TRBV28, with 11 bases aligning to TRBD2. The sequence was obtained from a female donor with multiple sclerosis, enrolled in a pregnancy study. The sequencing here drew on peripheral blood, taken in the third trimester of pregnancy. CDR3 DNA sequence: TGTGCCAGCAGTATCCCGGGACTAGCGGCTATGACCGGGGAGCTGTTTTTT. Residues: CASSIPGLAAMTGELFF.